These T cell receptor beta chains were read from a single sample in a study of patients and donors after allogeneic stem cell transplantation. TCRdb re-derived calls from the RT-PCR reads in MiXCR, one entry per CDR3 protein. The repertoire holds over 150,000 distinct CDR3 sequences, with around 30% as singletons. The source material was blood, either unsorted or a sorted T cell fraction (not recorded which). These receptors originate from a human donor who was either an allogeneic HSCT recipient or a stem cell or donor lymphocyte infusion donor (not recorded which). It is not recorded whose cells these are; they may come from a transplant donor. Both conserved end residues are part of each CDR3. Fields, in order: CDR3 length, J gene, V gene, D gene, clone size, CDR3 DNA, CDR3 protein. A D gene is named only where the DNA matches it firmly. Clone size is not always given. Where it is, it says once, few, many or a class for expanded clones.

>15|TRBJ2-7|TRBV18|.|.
TGTGCCAGCTCACCAGCCAGCCCTATCTCCTACGAGCAGTACTTC
CASSPASPISYEQYF
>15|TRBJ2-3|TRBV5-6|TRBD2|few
TGTGCCAGCAGCCCACTACTAGCGGGGGGAGATACGCAGTATTTT
CASSPLLAGGDTQYF
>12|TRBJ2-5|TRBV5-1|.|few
TGCGCCAGCAGCTTGGGGTGGGAGACCCAGTACTTC
CASSLGWETQYF
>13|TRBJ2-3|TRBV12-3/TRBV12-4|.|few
TGTGCCAGCACCCTGACCCAAACAGATACGCAGTATTTT
CASTLTQTDTQYF
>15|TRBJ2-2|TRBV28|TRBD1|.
TGTGCCAGCAGGCGACAGGGGATTTACACCGGGGAGCTGTTTTTT
CASRRQGIYTGELFF
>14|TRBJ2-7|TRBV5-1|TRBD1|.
TGCGCCAGCAGCTTAAGGGGGCCTCCCTACGAGCAGTACTTC
CASSLRGPPYEQYF
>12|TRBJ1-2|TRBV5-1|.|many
TGCGCCAGCAGCTTAACAGGGCACGGCTACACCTTC
CASSLTGHGYTF
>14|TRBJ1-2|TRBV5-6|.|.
TGTGCCAGCAGCGCGGGACACCCTAACTATGGCTACACCTTC
CASSAGHPNYGYTF
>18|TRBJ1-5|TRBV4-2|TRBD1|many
TGTGCCAGCAGCCCCCATGGGACAGAGAACGATAGCAATCAGCCCCAGCATTTT
CASSPHGTENDSNQPQHF
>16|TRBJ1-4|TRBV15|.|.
TGTGCCACCAGCAGAGATTGGGCCAGCAATCTTGAAAAACTGTTTTTT
CATSRDWASNLEKLFF
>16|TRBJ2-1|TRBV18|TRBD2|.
TGTGCCAGCTACTTGCCGGGACTAGGCTCCTACAATGAGCAGTTCTTC
CASYLPGLGSYNEQFF
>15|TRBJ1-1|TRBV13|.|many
TGTGCCAGCAGCTGGCCCATGTTAGCGAACACTGAAGCTTTCTTT
CASSWPMLANTEAFF
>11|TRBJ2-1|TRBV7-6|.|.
TGTGCCAGCAGCAATGTCAATGAGCAGTTCTTC
CASSNVNEQFF
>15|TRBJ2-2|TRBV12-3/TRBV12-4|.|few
TGTGCCAGCAGAACAGCGGATTCGAACACCGGGGAGCTGTTTTTT
CASRTADSNTGELFF
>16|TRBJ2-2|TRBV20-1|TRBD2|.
TGCAGTGCTAGACCGGGCGGCGGGAGGGCAACCGGGGAGCTGTTTTTT
CSARPGGGRATGELFF
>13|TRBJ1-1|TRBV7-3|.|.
TGTGCCAGCAGCTTACTAGCCAACACTGAAGCTTTCTTT
CASSLLANTEAFF
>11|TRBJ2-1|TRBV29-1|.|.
TGCAGCGTTGAGGCGGGGTATGAGCAGTTCTTC
CSVEAGYEQFF
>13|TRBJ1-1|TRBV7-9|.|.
TGTGCCAGCAGCCCCACCGGGGGGGCTGAAGCTTTCTTT
CASSPTGGAEAFF
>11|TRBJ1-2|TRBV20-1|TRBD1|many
TGCAGTGCTAGTACAGGGGAGGGCTACACCTTC
CSASTGEGYTF
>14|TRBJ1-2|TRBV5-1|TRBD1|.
TGCGCCAGCAACACAGGGGCCTTTAACTATGGCTACACCTTC
CASNTGAFNYGYTF
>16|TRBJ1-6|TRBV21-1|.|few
TGTGCCAGCAGCAAAACCCGGGGGCTATTTTATTCACCCCTCCACTTT
CASSKTRGLFYSPLHF
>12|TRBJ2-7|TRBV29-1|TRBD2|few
TGCAGCCCTACGGGGGGACCCTACGAGCAGTACTTC
CSPTGGPYEQYF
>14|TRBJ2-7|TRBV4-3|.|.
TGCGCCAGCAGCCAACAATACTCAGCCTACGAGCAGTACTTC
CASSQQYSAYEQYF
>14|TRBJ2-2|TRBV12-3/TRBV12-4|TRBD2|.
TGTGCCAGCAGTCCGGGACTAGCGGCCGGGGAGCTGTTTTTT
CASSPGLAAGELFF
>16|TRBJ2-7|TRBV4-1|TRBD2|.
TGCGCCAGCAGCCGATTCCTAGCGGGAGTCCCCTACGAGCAGTACTTC
CASSRFLAGVPYEQYF
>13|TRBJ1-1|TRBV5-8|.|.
TGTGCCAGCAGCTTGCCCATTGGCACTGAAGCTTTCTTT
CASSLPIGTEAFF